The 18 T cell receptor beta chains in this list originate from one sample, sequenced in a study of T cell repertoires in cytomegalovirus infection. TCRdb analysed the reads with MiXCR anew, one entry per CDR3 protein. Among about 25,000 distinct CDR3 sequences listed, approximately 22% were seen once. For these TCRs, the target antigens are not known. The source was CD8+ T cells from cultured PBMCs, collected from culture after CMV antigen stimulation. These receptors were obtained from a human donor in good health (CMV status not recorded). Some clones in this sample may be carry-over from other donors' samples.

This clonotype was found many times. CDR3 DNA sequence: TGTGCCAGCAGCTTAGCGGGGGCAGGGGAGAATGAAAAACTGTTTTTT. Its protein product is CASSLAGAGENEKLFF. This chain joins TRBV7-6 and TRBJ1-4; D is possibly TRBD1 (6 bases). The CDR3 runs 16 residues. Per germline, CDR1 SGHVS and CDR2 FNYEAQ. The germline V and J ends were trimmed by 0 bases and 5 bases, with 13 bases remaining between them.

This clonotype was picked up many times. The rearrangement links TRBV7-2 to TRBJ2-1; D is unclear. CDR3 length equals 14 residues. From germline, CDR1 is SGHTA and CDR2 FQGNSA. The V gene lost 5 bases and the J gene lost 8 bases, with 16 bases spanning the gap. CDR3 region: CASSNLRLDDEQFF. The CDR3 nucleotides are TGTGCCAGCAGCAATCTACGGCTCGACGATGAGCAGTTCTTC.

The V call is TRBV6-5, the J call TRBJ1-4, with TRBD1 as a possible D gene (6 bases). The length of the CDR3 is 15 residues. V lost 0 bases and J 7 bases, leaving 12 bases between the germline ends. Germline loops: CDR1 MNHEY, CDR2 SVGAGI. The CDR3 reads CASSYSRGAVEKLFF. The CDR3 DNA is TGTGCCAGCAGTTACTCCCGGGGGGCGGTTGAAAAACTGTTTTTT.

The chain combines TRBV6-2 or TRBV6-3 with TRBJ1-2; D is ambiguous. The length of the CDR3 is 15 residues. CDR1 and CDR2 (germline): MNHEY, SVGEGT. The V gene lost 6 bases and the J gene lost 3 bases, with 17 bases spanning the gap. The CDR3 DNA follows: TGTGCCAGCAGCCCCGATGAAAGGGTGGACTATGGCTACACCTTC. Its protein product is CASSPDERVDYGYTF.

This clonotype occurred many times. The chain carries TRBV7-2 and TRBJ1-5; D unresolved. The V end lost 2 bases, the J end lost 6 bases, and 8 bases lay between the germline ends. Germline CDR1 SGHTA, CDR2 FQGNSA. The CDR3 spans 13 residues. CDR3 DNA: TGTGCCAGCAGCTTAACGGGTGGTCAGCCCCAGCATTTT. Translation: CASSLTGGQPQHF.

This clonotype has a handful of counts. The rearrangement joins TRBV27 to TRBJ1-2, with TRBD1 matching 8 bases. V lost 0 bases, J lost 6 bases, and 9 bases stayed unmatched. Germline loops: CDR1 MNHEY, CDR2 SMNVEV (reference sequence). CDR3 length equals 16 residues. This CDR3 reads CASSLSTGGSEDGYTF. The CDR3 nucleotides read TGTGCCAGCAGTTTATCTACAGGGGGATCTGAAGATGGCTACACCTTC.

The chain uses TRBV10-3 and TRBJ2-1, with D maybe TRBD2 (5 bases). The CDR3 sequence is 18 residues long. Germline CDR1 reads ENHRY; CDR2 reads SYGVKD. This chain's CDR3 is CVTAEDFRAPKTYNEQFF. The DNA of the CDR3 is TGTGTCACCGCCGAGGACTTTAGGGCGCCCAAAACCTACAATGAGCAGTTCTTC.

There are a few counts of this clonotype. The V gene is TRBV2, the J gene TRBJ2-1, with D unresolved. The V gene lost 6 bases and the J gene lost 6 bases, with 12 bases spanning the gap. CDR1 is SNHLY, CDR2 FYNNEI, per germline. The CDR3 extends over 13 amino acids. CDR3 DNA sequence: TGTGCCAGCAGACGTCCTGCTAGCAATGAGCAGTTCTTC. Its translation: CASRRPASNEQFF.

The chain carries TRBV4-3 and TRBJ2-7; D gene uncertain. V was trimmed by 3 bases and J by 4 bases, leaving 16 bases between them. Germline CDR1 and CDR2: LGHNA and YSLEER. The CDR3 consists of 15 residues. The CDR3 DNA follows: TGCGCCAGCAGCCAGAGTCGGATGGGGATTTACGAGCAGTACTTC. Its protein product is CASSQSRMGIYEQYF.

The chain's CDR3 is CASSFLGTGGTDTQYF. CDR3 in DNA: TGTGCCAGCAGCTTCCTCGGGACAGGGGGGACAGATACGCAGTATTTT. The rearrangement links TRBV7-9 to TRBJ2-3; 11 bases map to TRBD1. The CDR3 is 16 amino acids. With V trimmed by 3 bases and J by 3 bases, 5 bases remained unmatched. CDR1 and CDR2 from the germline V gene are SEHNR and FQNEAQ (reference sequence). The full variable domain, its missing parts supplied by reference TRBV7-9 and TRBJ2-3, is DTGVSQNPRHKITKRGQNVTFRCDPISEHNRLYWYRQTLGQGPEFLTYFQNEAQLEKSRLLSDRFSAERPKGSFSTLEIQRTEQGDSAMYLCASSFLGTGGTDTQYFGPGTRLTVL.

This clonotype was counted between two and nine times. The chain is built from TRBV7-2 and TRBJ2-1; 9 bases match TRBD1. V was pared by 5 bases and J by 7 bases, with 3 bases of the junction left unmatched. This CDR3 region has 13 residues. CDR1 is SGHTA and CDR2 is FQGNSA in the germline V gene. The CDR3 bases are TGTGCCAGCAGCACACAGGGGGCGAATGAGCAGTTCTTC. This sequence encodes CASSTQGANEQFF. The full variable domain, its missing parts supplied by reference TRBV7-2 and TRBJ2-1, is GAGVSQSPSNKVTEKGKDVELRCDPISGHTALYWYRQSLGQGLEFLIYFQGNSAPDKSGLPSDRFSAERTGGSVSTLTIQRTQQEDSAVYLCASSTQGANEQFFGPGTRLTVL.

The V gene is TRBV5-4, the J gene TRBJ2-7; 8 bases fit TRBD2. Trimming cost V 0 bases and J 7 bases; bases outside gene matches: 6. The CDR3 spans 14 residues. The germline gives CDR1 SGHNT, CDR2 YYREEE (reference sequence). The CDR3 DNA is TGTGCCAGCAGCTTGGGGACTAGCCTAAGGGAGCAGTACTTC. Its translation is CASSLGTSLREQYF.

The rearrangement uses TRBV12-3 or TRBV12-4 and TRBJ1-1; D not certain. The CDR3 runs 14 residues. V was cut by 3 bases and J by 0 bases, with 8 bases left in between. CDR3 bases: TGTGCCAGCAGTTTTATGCGGTTGAACACTGAAGCTTTCTTT. Translation: CASSFMRLNTEAFF.

This clonotype was detected a few times. V and J are TRBV7-6 and TRBJ2-3, with D perhaps TRBD1 (6 bases). Germline loops: CDR1 SGHVS, CDR2 FNYEAQ. The CDR3 is made up of 16 amino acids. V gave up 1 base and J gave up 2 bases, with 13 bases separating them. CDR3 in amino acids: CASSLGTEGNTDTQYF. CDR3 DNA: TGTGCCAGCAGCTTAGGGACAGAAGGAAACACAGATACGCAGTATTTT.

The sample holds a few counts of this clonotype. This sequence joins TRBV5-6 and TRBJ1-1; TRBD1 is a possible D gene (5 bases). Trimming removed 4 bases from V and 3 bases from J, with 10 bases in between. The CDR3 totals 13 residues. Germline CDR1 reads SGHDT; CDR2 reads YYEEEE. Here the CDR3 DNA reads TGTGCCAGCAGCCCGACAGTTTACACTGAAGCTTTCTTT. Encoded protein: CASSPTVYTEAFF.

The V and J genes are TRBV6-2 or TRBV6-3 and TRBJ2-7; a weak D match, TRBD1 (6 bases). CDR3 length: 14 residues. CDR1 and CDR2 from the germline V gene are MNHEY and SVGEGT. Trimming took off 2 bases at V and 2 bases at J, with 10 bases between the two ends. The CDR3 is CASSYTGRPYEQYF. Here the CDR3 DNA reads TGTGCCAGCAGTTACACAGGGCGGCCCTACGAGCAGTACTTC.

This clonotype has a handful of counts. The chain recombines TRBV29-1 with TRBJ2-3; possible D gene TRBD1, 6 bases. Trimming stripped 6 bases from V and 2 bases from J, with 15 bases between. The CDR3 has 14 amino acids. Germline V gene lookup returns CDR1 SQVTM and CDR2 ANQGSEA. DNA for the CDR3: TGCAGCGTCCCGACAGGAACCTACACAGATACGCAGTATTTT. Protein: CSVPTGTYTDTQYF.

This clonotype was observed at least ten times. CDR3 nucleotides: TGTGCCAGCAGCTTTAGGCCCCTGGGACTAGCGGGGCCCAGGGATACGCAGTATTTT. The encoded protein is CASSFRPLGLAGPRDTQYF. V usage is TRBV7-2 and J usage is TRBJ2-3; 13 bases agree with TRBD2. The CDR3 sequence is 19 residues long. Per the germline V gene, CDR1 is SGHTA and CDR2 is FQGNSA. Unmatched junction bases numbered 15, after V lost 3 bases and J lost 6 bases.